The rows below give T cell receptor beta chains drawn from one sample of a study of read filtering for tumor transcriptome and immune sequencing. TCRdb called the reads again in MiXCR, with one record for every CDR3 protein. Of about 21,000 distinct CDR3 sequences in the sample, approximately 20% were seen once. Sequencing used a population of CD138-negative cells sorted from bone marrow. These receptors came from a donor aged 40 or over with multiple myeloma. The CDR3 runs from the conserved cysteine through the conserved F or W. A D gene is named only where the DNA matches it firmly. Clone size is given for some rows only: seen once, a few or many times, or a class if the clone is expanded.

TRBD2 TRBJ2-1 TRBV11-2 many CASSFISGRHNEQFF TGTGCCAGCAGCTTTATCAGCGGGAGGCACAATGAGCAGTTCTTC
TRBD2 TRBJ2-7 TRBV27 many CASSLSASGIAYEQYF TGTGCCAGCAGTTTATCGGCTAGCGGGATCGCCTACGAGCAGTACTTC
NA TRBJ2-1 TRBV5-6 many CASSFGQDGGEQFF TGTGCCAGCAGCTTTGGACAGGACGGGGGTGAGCAGTTCTTC
NA TRBJ1-5 TRBV20-1 many CSAGSTQGSRQPQHF TGCAGTGCTGGAAGTACCCAGGGTAGCCGTCAGCCCCAGCATTTT
TRBD2 TRBJ2-3 TRBV7-9 medium-sized CASSSKLAGRTDTQYF TGTGCCAGCAGCTCCAAATTAGCGGGTCGTACAGATACGCAGTATTTT
NA TRBJ2-2 TRBV12-3/TRBV12-4 many CASSLQGTGELFF TGTGCCAGCAGTCTACAGGGCACCGGGGAGCTGTTTTTT
NA TRBJ1-1 TRBV27 many CASSEQFRGSEAFF TGTGCCAGCAGCGAACAATTCCGGGGCAGTGAAGCTTTCTTT
TRBD2 TRBJ2-3 TRBV7-9 few CASSSPRTSGSSDTQYF TGTGCCAGCAGCTCGCCTCGGACTAGCGGGAGCTCAGATACGCAGTATTTT
TRBD1 TRBJ2-1 TRBV28 many CASVGQGRNEQFF TGTGCCAGCGTTGGACAGGGTAGGAATGAGCAGTTCTTC
TRBD1 TRBJ2-2 TRBV11-2 NA CASSTPGTGVNTGELFF TGTGCCAGCAGCACCCCCGGGACAGGGGTCAACACCGGGGAGCTGTTTTTT
NA TRBJ2-1 TRBV28 NA CASGSRGNGQFF TGTGCCAGCGGATCAAGGGGCAATGGGCAGTTCTTC
TRBD1 TRBJ2-2 TRBV19 few CASRGTGYNTGELFF TGTGCCAGTAGGGGGACAGGTTATAACACCGGGGAGCTGTTTTTT
NA TRBJ1-1 TRBV2 many CASGPGNTEAFF TGTGCCTCAGGGCCGGGGAACACTGAAGCTTTCTTT
NA TRBJ2-3 TRBV7-9 medium-sized CASSWDVRGSDTQYF TGTGCCAGCAGTTGGGACGTTAGGGGATCAGATACGCAGTATTTT
NA TRBJ2-2 TRBV28 NA CASSKTVTGELFF TGTGCCAGCAGCAAGACAGTAACCGGGGAGCTGTTTTTT
TRBD2 TRBJ2-5 TRBV2 many CASFRAGGPSGTQYF TGTGCCAGCTTTCGAGCGGGAGGGCCCTCGGGGACCCAGTACTTC
NA TRBJ2-2 TRBV29-1 many CSVRGFGELFF TGCAGCGTTCGGGGGTTCGGGGAGCTGTTTTTT
TRBD2 TRBJ2-7 TRBV20-1 medium-sized CSALPQLAGGPYEQYF TGCAGTGCCCTACCACAACTAGCGGGGGGTCCCTACGAGCAGTACTTC
NA TRBJ1-2 TRBV10-2 NA CASRGSNYGYTF TGCGCCAGCAGGGGGTCAAACTATGGCTACACCTTC
TRBD2 TRBJ2-1 TRBV6-2/TRBV6-3 many CASRLRGSSGNEQFF TGTGCCAGCAGACTGAGGGGCTCTAGCGGGAATGAGCAGTTCTTC
TRBD2 TRBJ2-7 TRBV29-1 medium-sized CSVGGVPGTSGSSAYEQYF TGCAGCGTGGGGGGGGTTCCCGGGACTAGCGGGAGTTCCGCCTACGAGCAGTACTTC
NA TRBJ2-1 TRBV5-6 many CASSLELVGNEQFF TGTGCCAGCAGCTTGGAACTAGTTGGGAATGAGCAGTTCTTC
NA TRBJ2-3 TRBV11-2 many CASSSSSASTDTQYF TGTGCCAGCAGCTCCTCGTCAGCCAGCACAGATACGCAGTATTTT
TRBD1 TRBJ2-7 TRBV29-1 many CSDQGQASSYEQYF TGCAGCGACCAAGGACAGGCGAGCTCCTACGAGCAGTACTTC
NA TRBJ2-1 TRBV20-1 many CSAKEGGRQFF TGCAGTGCTAAGGAGGGAGGACGGCAGTTCTTC
NA TRBJ1-1 TRBV7-3 many CASSLTAGAGAEAFF TGTGCCAGCAGCTTAACGGCAGGGGCAGGGGCTGAAGCTTTCTTT
NA TRBJ2-1 TRBV6-4 few CASSDSPDSHNEQFF TGTGCCAGCAGTGACTCACCCGACAGCCACAATGAGCAGTTCTTC
NA TRBJ2-2 TRBV29-1 many CSVEPDSTGELFF TGCAGCGTTGAACCCGACAGTACGGGGGAGCTGTTTTTT
TRBD2 TRBJ2-1 TRBV20-1 many CSARSGGGRGNEQFF TGCAGTGCTAGGAGCGGGGGCGGGAGGGGCAATGAGCAGTTCTTC
NA TRBJ2-3 TRBV29-1 many CSVEGLGQFTDTQYF TGCAGCGTTGAGGGCCTCGGACAGTTCACAGATACGCAGTATTTT
TRBD2 TRBJ2-1 TRBV7-3 large CASSSGLGRYNEQFF TGTGCCAGCAGCTCGGGACTAGGGAGGTACAATGAGCAGTTCTTC
NA TRBJ1-1 TRBV5-1 many CASSFVRGNEAFF TGCGCCAGCAGCTTTGTCAGAGGGAACGAAGCTTTCTTT
NA TRBJ2-1 TRBV9 many CASSKTVSSYNEQFF TGTGCCAGCAGCAAGACTGTTAGCTCCTACAATGAGCAGTTCTTC
TRBD2 TRBJ2-7 TRBV18 few CASSPPSGRAGDEQYF TGTGCCAGCTCACCACCGAGCGGGAGGGCCGGAGACGAGCAGTACTTC
NA TRBJ1-1 TRBV20-1 many CSARRSQGNTEAFF TGCAGTGCTAGACGATCCCAGGGGAACACTGAAGCTTTCTTT
TRBD2 TRBJ2-3 TRBV27 many CASRRPSGRFDTQYF TGTGCCAGCAGACGACCTAGCGGGAGGTTCGATACGCAGTATTTT
TRBD1 TRBJ1-1 TRBV5-1 NA CASSLTGVNTEALF TGCGCCAGCAGCTTGACAGGGGTGAACACTGAAGCTCTCTTT
TRBD1 TRBJ2-3 TRBV7-9 many CASTRGQGDTDTQYF TGTGCCAGCACCCGCGGACAGGGTGACACAGATACGCAGTATTTT
TRBD1 TRBJ1-1 TRBV29-1 medium-sized CSVAAGTGRTEAFF TGCAGCGTCGCAGCCGGGACAGGGAGAACTGAAGCTTTCTTT
NA TRBJ2-7 TRBV6-5 many CASSSGRSSYEQYF TGTGCCAGCAGTTCGGGCCGCAGCTCCTACGAGCAGTACTTC
TRBD1 TRBJ1-1 TRBV28 NA CASAIFPGQGAEAFF TGTGCCAGCGCCATTTTTCCGGGACAGGGCGCTGAAGCTTTCTTT
NA TRBJ2-1 TRBV12-3/TRBV12-4 medium-sized CASSRNDRRGDNEQFF TGTGCCAGCAGTAGAAACGACAGGAGGGGGGACAATGAGCAGTTCTTC
NA TRBJ2-1 TRBV29-1 many CSVGSGPYNEQFF TGCAGCGTTGGAAGCGGGCCTTACAATGAGCAGTTCTTC
NA TRBJ1-1 TRBV7-9 many CASREAGNTEAFF TGTGCCAGCCGGGAGGCTGGGAACACTGAAGCTTTCTTT
TRBD1 TRBJ2-7 TRBV5-4 NA CASSLGDRASYEQYF TGTGCCAGCAGCTTGGGGGACAGGGCGTCCTACGAGCAGTACTTC
TRBD2 TRBJ2-1 TRBV11-3 many CASSAQTSGGNNEQFF TGTGCCAGCAGCGCCCAGACTAGCGGGGGTAACAATGAGCAGTTCTTC
NA TRBJ1-1 TRBV28 medium-sized CASSSVRFAGTEAFF TGTGCCAGCAGCTCAGTTCGGTTCGCAGGGACTGAAGCTTTCTTT
NA TRBJ2-7 TRBV10-2 many CASSEFGTDRYEQYF TGCGCCAGCAGTGAGTTCGGGACGGACCGCTACGAGCAGTACTTC